This T cell receptor (beta chain) was captured by sequencing in a study of T cells in Graves' hyperthyroidism and ophthalmopathy. There were TCR beta CDR3 regions amplified from RNA transcripts. The HTBI primer set drove a first-round RT-PCR of the TCR CDR3. Each CDR3 protein gets one entry after TCRdb re-called the multiplex PCR reads with MiXCR. Here the sample spans about 480,000 distinct CDR3 sequences, roughly 24% being singletons. The CDR3 is 15 amino acids. The ends lost 7 bases at V and 7 bases at J; junction bases unmatched: 10. Disease duration was under 3 months in the ophthalmopathy patients, who also had a Clinical Activity Score of at least 3 and a NOSPECS grade of at least 4.

The chain combines TRBV12-3 or TRBV12-4 with TRBJ1-6; the match to TRBD1 covers 7 bases. Specimen: blood. This sequence originates from a woman under 40 with Graves' ophthalmopathy. The CDR3 loop is CASTGTGTANSPLHF. CDR3 DNA: TGTGCCAGCACTGGGACGGGGACAGCGAATTCACCCCTCCACTTT.